This T cell receptor (beta chain) came from a study of blood T cell repertoires in COVID-19. Turning to the study itself: Samples taken during acute and convalescent COVID-19 were collected in the United States, Italy and Spain. T cells, B-cell-depleted T cells, or PBMCs provided the cDNA or gDNA that served as material.

This clone was picked up one time. The CDR3 totals 14 residues. CDR1 and CDR2 (germline): MNHNS, SASEGT. Trimming shortened V by 3 bases and J by 8 bases, and 13 bases separated the two germline ends. Per the study methods: By means of reference gene primer amplification, nucleated cell counts were estimated. TCRdb's table, derived via immunoSEQ multiplex PCR, lists solely in-frame clones and lacks some. The V and J calls and clone size were taken over from that table, and D and trimming were inferred from the DNA. Of more than 80,000 clones in the sample, 86% were seen once. V and J are TRBV6-1 and TRBJ1-4, with D possibly matching TRBD1 (6 bases). The sequence derives from a man older than 75 with acute or convalescent COVID-19. Material for sequencing was peripheral blood. The CDR3 DNA follows: TGTGCCAGCAGTGATCAGGGGTTAGGGGAAAAACTGTTTTTT. It is translated as CASSDQGLGEKLFF.